The sequence of this T cell receptor beta chain was determined in a study of beta chain features in type 1 diabetes (dated by TCRdb to 2017 to 2018). In the study overall: Mean age, gender distribution, total cell number and subset yield did not differ between patients and healthy donors. In the study, recently diagnosed type 1 diabetes patients and matched healthy donors were compared on the TCRB repertoires of their sorted circulating CD4+ T cell subsets. Across all samples, around 100 million sorted cells were examined, and cell number per subset correlated strongly with RNA yield. Naive and central memory subsets were obtained from all 30 or so donors, but regulatory and stem cell-like memory subsets were isolated from only 8 patients and about eight healthy donors.

The entire amount of isolated RNA was reverse transcribed using the High Capacity cDNA Reverse Transcription Kit, so the sequenced TCRB transcripts were expressed ones. Deep immunoSEQ sequencing was performed on naive, central memory and regulatory T cell samples, with an average of around 3.4 million total reads per sample. Sorted cells were lysed in RLT buffer, and RNA was extracted using DNase-treated RNeasy Micro or Mini kits according to cell number. To prevent cross-contamination, every cell subset was processed on its own, while patient and healthy donor samples were processed together. Using the immunoSEQ multiplex PCR, TCRB sequences were amplified from cDNA into 87-bp fragments spanning the CDR3 region. Amplicons were sequenced on the Illumina HiSeq platform. Concerning the study's data processing: PCR bias was corrected computationally using synthetic template baselines, and reads within Hamming distance 2 were collapsed, with unmergeable singletons discarded. Reads were aligned against IMGT to assign V, D and J genes, CDR3 length and insertions or deletions at six rearrangement sites. Within each subset, clonotype counts were normalized to the number of sorted cells before true diversity and Gini coefficients were calculated with the tcR R package. Repertoire sharing was quantified using the overlap coefficient calculated on TCRB nucleotide sequences. As a proxy for the pre-selection repertoire, out-of-frame TCRB sequences from naive cells were analyzed. Imported from immuneACCESS, the table was reduced by TCRdb to in-frame sequences with V and J called. These copies leave out some clones; in studies compared against another copy, an unresolved V gene accounts for under half, and the cause of the remainder is not known. The DNA was the basis for D and trimming; V, J and clone size are from that table. Present in this sample are about 360,000 clones, roughly an eighth of which were seen just once. Of the sample, roughly 0.017% is held by the ten largest clones.

The CDR3 holds 11 amino acids from the cysteine to the phenylalanine. Only the CDR3 portion is preserved as DNA: 33 bases, with reading frame beginning at the first base. V gives up 8 bases and J gives up 5 bases, and the segment between their germline ends measures 9 bases. CDR1 MNHEY and CDR2 SVGAGI were looked up in the germline V gene. From each donor, a single peripheral blood sample of 90 to 150 mL on average was drawn into heparinised tubes. A BD FACSAria II and a panel including CD45RO, CCR7, CD25, CD127, CD95 and CD27 were used to sort naive, central memory, regulatory and stem cell-like memory CD4+ T cells. Purity was above 95% for every sorted population. PBMCs were isolated right away by Lymphoprep density gradient centrifugation and were stained directly, without culture. So that batch effects would be minimized, each experiment stained and sorted samples in pairs, pairing one healthy donor with one patient.

General conclusions and limits of the study: At VDJ recombination sites, type 1 diabetes patients had fewer insertions and more deleted nucleotides, which implies abnormalities in thymic rearrangement. Because cDNA rather than genomic DNA was sequenced, highly expressing activated cells could have been over-represented, although no difference in activation and CD3 levels was found between groups. Shorter templates might have been favored by PCR, but patient and control samples were amplified and corrected together, so both groups would have been affected equally by any skew. A moderate but significant shortening of TCRB CDR3 length was observed in type 1 diabetes patients in all four CD4+ subsets. The naive, central memory and regulatory TCRB repertoires appeared to resemble one another more closely among patients than among healthy donors. Only small numbers of individuals were included in the HLA sub-analyses, which left unresolved whether HLA type had any influence on TCRB rearrangement.

About this clone itself: Its target antigen remains unknown. Qualities for individual bases were not recorded, and no much larger clone is one base off.

This sequence was found in a man between 18 and 29 years old in good health. The chain is made from TRBV6-5 and TRBJ1-1, with the D gene not confidently named. Material for sequencing was naive CD4+ T cells from blood. The intended sense of this specimen's cell subset or site label: true naive CD4+ T cells. The bases are TGTGCCAGCTTGGGAGGTACTGAAGCTTTCTTT. This translates into CASLGGTEAFF.